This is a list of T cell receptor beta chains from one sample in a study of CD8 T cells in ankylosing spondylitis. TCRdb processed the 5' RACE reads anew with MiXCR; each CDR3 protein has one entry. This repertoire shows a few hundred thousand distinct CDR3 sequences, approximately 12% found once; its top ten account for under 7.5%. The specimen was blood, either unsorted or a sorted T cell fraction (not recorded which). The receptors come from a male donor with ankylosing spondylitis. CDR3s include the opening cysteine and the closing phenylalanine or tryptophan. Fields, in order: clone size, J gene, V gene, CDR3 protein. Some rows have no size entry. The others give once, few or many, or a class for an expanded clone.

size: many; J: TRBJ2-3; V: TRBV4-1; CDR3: CASSPPKALQTTDTQYF
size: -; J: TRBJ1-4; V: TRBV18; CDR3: CASSPYETGVDEKLFF
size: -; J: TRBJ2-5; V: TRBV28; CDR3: CASTPRAGAQYF
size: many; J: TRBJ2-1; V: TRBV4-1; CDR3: CASSPVKLLRAYNEQFF
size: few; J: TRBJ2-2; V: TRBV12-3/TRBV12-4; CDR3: CASSTLFTGGEGGELFF
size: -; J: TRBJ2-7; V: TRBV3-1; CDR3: CASSLFGQGYEQYF
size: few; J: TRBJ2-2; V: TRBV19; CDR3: CASSISGTVANTGELFF
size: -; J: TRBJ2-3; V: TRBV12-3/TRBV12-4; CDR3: CASSLYGTGAWDTQYF
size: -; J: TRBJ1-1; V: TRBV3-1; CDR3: CASSQARVTEAFF
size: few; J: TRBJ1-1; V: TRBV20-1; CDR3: CSARGSSRGHTEAFF
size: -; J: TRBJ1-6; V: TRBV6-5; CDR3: CASSYSGRDPLHF
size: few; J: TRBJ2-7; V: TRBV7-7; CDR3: CASSRGGDYEQYF
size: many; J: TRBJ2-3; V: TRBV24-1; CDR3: CATSDPGTSGRTDTQYF
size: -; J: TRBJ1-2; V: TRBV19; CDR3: CASSQIPPGQGVNYGYTF
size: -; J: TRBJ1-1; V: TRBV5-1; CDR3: CASSLNGQGFEAFF
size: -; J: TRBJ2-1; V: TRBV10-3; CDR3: CAIRDSGTDYNEQFF
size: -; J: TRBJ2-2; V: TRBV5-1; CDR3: CASSLQTLTGFVGELFF
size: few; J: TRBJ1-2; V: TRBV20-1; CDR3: CSAAGTGAGGYTF
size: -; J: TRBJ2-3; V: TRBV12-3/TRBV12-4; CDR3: CASSLHRGQDTQYF
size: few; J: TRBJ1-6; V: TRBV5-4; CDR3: CASSLDVTGIDSPLHF
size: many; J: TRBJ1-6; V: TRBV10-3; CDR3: CAISERGRENSPLHF
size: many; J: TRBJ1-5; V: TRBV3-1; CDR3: CASSQGWTEQLQPQHF
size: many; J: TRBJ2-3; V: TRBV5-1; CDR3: CASSKDRAADTQYF
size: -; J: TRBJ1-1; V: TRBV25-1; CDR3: CASSPPWGTEAFF
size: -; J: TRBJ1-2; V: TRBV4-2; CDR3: CASSPDRLLGYTF
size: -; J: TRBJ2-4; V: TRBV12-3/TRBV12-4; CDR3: CASSQSGTKNIQYF
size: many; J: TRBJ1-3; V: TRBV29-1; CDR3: CSVVGLSSGNTIYF
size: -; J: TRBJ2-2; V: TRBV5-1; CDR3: CASSLLTRSNTGELFF
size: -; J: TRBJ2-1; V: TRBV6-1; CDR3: CASSRFSGRGSYNEQFF
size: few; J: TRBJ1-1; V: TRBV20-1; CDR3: CSASRGTVNTEAFF
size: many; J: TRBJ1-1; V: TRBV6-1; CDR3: CASSGQGSDTEAFF
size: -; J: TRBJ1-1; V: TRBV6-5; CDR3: CASSDRVQVVTFF
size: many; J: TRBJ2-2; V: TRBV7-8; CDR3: CASREDPRNTGELFF
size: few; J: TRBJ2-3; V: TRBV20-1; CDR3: CSAKGQGSTDTQYF
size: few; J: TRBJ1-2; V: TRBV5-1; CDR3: CASSDGQGTNYGYTF
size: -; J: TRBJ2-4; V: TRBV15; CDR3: CATSRDLAGENIQYF
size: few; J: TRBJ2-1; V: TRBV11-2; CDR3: CASSLVRPSDDEQFF
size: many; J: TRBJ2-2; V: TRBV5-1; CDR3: CASSLVTGFFGELFF
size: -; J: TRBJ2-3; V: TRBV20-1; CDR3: CSARPGYTDTQYF
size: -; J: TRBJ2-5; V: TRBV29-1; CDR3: CSVYLGREETQYF
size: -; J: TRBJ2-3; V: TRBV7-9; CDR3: CASSALGDTQYF
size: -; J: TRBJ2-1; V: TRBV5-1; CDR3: CASNQGGPYNEQFF
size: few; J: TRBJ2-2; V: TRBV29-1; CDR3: CSVGRARNTGELFF
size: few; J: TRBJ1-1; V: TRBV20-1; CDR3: CSADLGGPGTEAFF
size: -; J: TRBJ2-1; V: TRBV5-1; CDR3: CASSLYGNVEQFF
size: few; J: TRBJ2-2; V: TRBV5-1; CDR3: CASSLARLAVANTGELFF
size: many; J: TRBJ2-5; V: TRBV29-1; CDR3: CSVASGSRETQYF
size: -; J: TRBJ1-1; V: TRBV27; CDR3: CASSSTFGSTEAFF
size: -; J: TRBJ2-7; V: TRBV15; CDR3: CATSRDRGLPPYEQYF
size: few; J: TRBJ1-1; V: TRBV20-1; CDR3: CSARHRGRESTEAFF
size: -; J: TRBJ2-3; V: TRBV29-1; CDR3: CSVEGFGGTDTQYF
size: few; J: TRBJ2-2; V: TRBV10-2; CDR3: CASSVGPGSTGELFF
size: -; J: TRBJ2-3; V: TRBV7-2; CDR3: CASSLGPAAGTDTQYF
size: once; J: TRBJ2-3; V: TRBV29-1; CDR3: CSARQGSSTDTQYF
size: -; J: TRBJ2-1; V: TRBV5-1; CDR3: CASSGGLANGEQFF